This T cell receptor beta chain was captured by sequencing in a study of radiotherapy plus CTLA-4 blockade in lung cancer. CDR3 size: 13 residues. With V trimmed by 5 bases and J by 6 bases, 7 bases remained unmatched. Germline V lookup: CDR1 SEHNR, CDR2 FQNEAQ (reference sequence). Study-level points and caveats: Best predicting response, reportedly, were early blood T cell clone dynamics, with interferon-beta.

Remarks on this clone: Its specificity is not known.

The assay was immunoSEQ multiplex PCR, and TCRdb's table has in-frame clones only and misses some. The sample consists of about 73,000 clones, 80% to 90% of them appearing once. The sequenced sample was peripheral blood, obtained from a patient treated with radiotherapy plus ipilimumab. The sequence came from a human donor with non-small cell lung cancer that progressed on radiotherapy plus ipilimumab. The chain uses TRBV7-9 and TRBJ2-7; TRBD2 aligns across 7 bases. CDR3 residues: CASSLHSGGEQYF. The CDR3, as DNA: TGTGCCAGCAGCCTACACTCGGGGGGCGAGCAGTACTTC.